Following are 21 T cell receptor beta chains from one sample sequenced in a study of a mutant IDH1 vaccine in newly diagnosed glioma. The data were produced by immunoSEQ multiplex PCR, yet TCRdb's version contains in-frame clones alone and is incomplete. The sample has around 62,000 clones, around nine tenths seen once. The time point is: week 11, during vaccination. Vaccination used 300 ug of mutant IDH1 20-mer peptide per dose, with topical imiquimod. No antigens are known for them. Here the sequenced sample was PBMCs, taken from a glioma patient whose treatment included an IDH1 peptide vaccine. Receptors originate from a man aged 40-50 years with glioma.

V usage is TRBV10-3 and J usage is TRBJ1-6; possibly TRBD1 for D (5 bases). V lost 5 bases, J lost 5 bases, and 16 bases lay in between. The CDR3 is made up of 16 amino acids. Germline V lookup: CDR1 ENHRY, CDR2 SYGVKD. The CDR3 reads CAISPSGGGNNSPLHF. CDR3 sequence (DNA): TGTGCCATCAGTCCTTCGGGTGGGGGAAATAATTCACCCCTCCACTTT.

The V gene is TRBV2, the J gene TRBJ2-1; tentative D call: TRBD2 (5 bases). The CDR3 has 16 amino acids. The germline V gene has CDR1 SNHLY and CDR2 FYNNEI. V was pared by 4 bases and J by 0 bases, with 13 bases between. Here the CDR3 DNA reads TGTGCCAGCAGTGCCGAAGCGGAGAGCTCCTACAATGAGCAGTTCTTC. Residues: CASSAEAESSYNEQFF.

The rearrangement joins TRBV5-1 to TRBJ2-5; TRBD1 aligns across 8 bases. Per germline, CDR1 SGHRS and CDR2 YFSETQ. This CDR3 has 14 residues. Trimming took 4 bases from V and 5 from J; bases not matched to a gene: 7. The CDR3 loop reads CASSPGQGRETQYF. In nucleotides, the CDR3 is TGCGCCAGCAGCCCAGGACAGGGCCGGGAGACCCAGTACTTC.

This clone appeared once. The V call is TRBV2, the J call TRBJ1-1; the D gene is possibly TRBD1 (5 bases). The CDR3 extends over 13 amino acids. The germline V and J ends were trimmed by 4 bases and 1 base, with 7 bases remaining between them. The germline gives CDR1 SNHLY, CDR2 FYNNEI. In DNA, the CDR3 is TGTGCCAGCAGTGGACAGCCGAACACTGAAGCTTTCTTT. This encodes CASSGQPNTEAFF.

In DNA, the CDR3 is TGTGCCAGCAGCTCACTAGGGGCGACTAGCGGGGGTAGTGGGACCCAGTACTTC. This codes for CASSSLGATSGGSGTQYF. The gene calls are TRBV7-2 and TRBJ2-5; 12 nucleotides align to TRBD2. CDR1 SGHTA and CDR2 FQGNSA come from the germline V gene. The CDR3 has 18 amino acids. Germline trimming cut 4 bases from V and 7 bases from J; bases unmatched to any gene: 16.

The chain has TRBV19 and TRBJ1-1, with D possibly TRBD1 on 6 matching bases. V lost 9 bases, J lost 4 bases, and 18 bases lay in between. CDR3 size: 14 residues. Germline lookup yields CDR1 LNHDA and CDR2 SQIVND (reference sequence). The CDR3, as DNA: TGTGCCAGCCAAGAACAGGGTATGGGCACTGAAGCTTTCTTT. Translated: CASQEQGMGTEAFF.

The chain has TRBV6-5 and TRBJ1-3; TRBD1 aligns across 7 bases. V was pared by 6 bases and J by 4 bases, with 9 bases of the junction left unmatched. CDR3 length: 15 residues. Per the germline V gene, CDR1 is MNHEY and CDR2 is SVGAGI. For the CDR3, the DNA is TGTGCCAGCAGCCAACAGCGGACAGGCGGAAACACCATATATTTT. Its protein is CASSQQRTGGNTIYF.

The chain links TRBV7-2 to TRBJ1-1; D uncertain. V lost 5 bases and J 4 bases, leaving 5 bases between the germline ends. CDR3 length equals 11 residues. Germline CDR1 reads SGHTA; CDR2 reads FQGNSA. DNA for the CDR3: TGTGCCAGCAGCAAAGGCACTGAAGCTTTCTTT. This translates into CASSKGTEAFF.

V usage is TRBV19 and J usage is TRBJ2-3; D is ambiguous. The CDR3 loop spans 15 amino acids. V dropped 0 bases and J dropped 0 bases, with 7 bases sitting between them. Germline values: CDR1 LNHDA, CDR2 SQIVND (reference sequence). CDR3 DNA: TGTGCCAGTAGTATAGAGGCCACTAGCACAGATACGCAGTATTTT. The encoded protein is CASSIEATSTDTQYF.

This sequence joins TRBV6-5 and TRBJ1-4; 7 bases fit TRBD1. Germline CDR1 and CDR2: MNHEY and SVGAGI. V was clipped by 7 bases and J by 8 bases; unmatched bases: 4. CDR3 length equals 12 residues. In DNA form, the CDR3 reads TGTGCCAGCACAAAAGGGGGCGAAAAACTGTTTTTT. It translates to CASTKGGEKLFF.

This clone was found a few times. The chain carries TRBV5-6 and TRBJ2-2; possible D gene TRBD1, 6 bases. V was clipped by 3 bases and J by 4 bases, with 16 bases between them. Germline values: CDR1 SGHDT, CDR2 YYEEEE. CDR3 length: 16 amino acids. CDR3 nucleotides: TGTGCCAGCAGCTCCTCTGGTGACAGGACCACCGGGGAGCTGTTTTTT. It yields the protein CASSSSGDRTTGELFF. The whole variable domain, remainder taken from reference TRBV5-6 and TRBJ2-2, is DAGVTQSPTHLIKTRGQQVTLRCSPKSGHDTVSWYQQALGQGPQFIFQYYEEEERQRGNFPDRFSGHQFPNYSSELNVNALLLGDSALYLCASSSSGDRTTGELFFGEGSRLTVL.

This clone was seen a single time. This sequence joins TRBV11-3 and TRBJ2-7; tentatively, D is TRBD2 (6 bases). The length of the CDR3 is 13 residues. With 5 bases removed from V and 6 bases from J, the gap between germline ends came to 14 bases. Germline loops: CDR1 SGHNT, CDR2 YENEEA. The DNA of the CDR3 is TGTGCCAGCAGCCTCGGGGGTACCACCGAGCAGTACTTC. This gives the protein CASSLGGTTEQYF.

This clone was seen only a few times. The genes are TRBV2 and TRBJ1-5; D possibly corresponds to TRBD1 (5 bases). The length of the CDR3 is 12 residues. Deletions cut 6 bases from V and 4 bases from J, with 7 bases between. Germline CDR1 is SNHLY and CDR2 is FYNNEI. The CDR3: CASRRGNQPQHF. CDR3 nucleotides: TGTGCCAGCAGGAGGGGAAATCAGCCCCAGCATTTT.

The chain combines TRBV5-1 with TRBJ2-3; TRBD2 matches 7 bases. Germline V gene sequence: CDR1 SGHRS, CDR2 YFSETQ. The junction had 5 bases not matched to a gene; V was cut back by 0 bases and J by 4 bases. The CDR3 runs to 15 residues. The DNA of the CDR3 is TGCGCCAGCAGCTTGGGAGCGGGGCAATCAGATACGCAGTATTTT. Translation: CASSLGAGQSDTQYF.

The chain has TRBV4-2 and TRBJ2-1; D is perhaps TRBD2 (6 bases). The CDR3 loop spans 16 amino acids. Germline loops: CDR1 LGHNA, CDR2 YNFKEQ. V was clipped by 0 bases and J by 2 bases, with 11 bases between them. The CDR3 reads CASSQEGGEAYNEQFF. Here the CDR3 DNA reads TGTGCCAGCAGCCAAGAAGGCGGGGAGGCCTACAATGAGCAGTTCTTC.

The chain combines TRBV19 with TRBJ2-2, with a weak D call TRBD2 (6 bases). Trimming removed 2 bases from V and 6 bases from J, with 10 bases in between. The CDR3 has 14 residues. The germline V gene has CDR1 LNHDA and CDR2 SQIVND (reference sequence). CDR3 sequence reads: CASSITGVPGELFF. The CDR3 coding sequence is TGTGCCAGTAGTATAACGGGGGTTCCCGGGGAGCTGTTTTTT.

V usage is TRBV5-8 and J usage is TRBJ2-7; a possible D gene is TRBD2 (5 bases). The V end lost 7 bases, the J end lost 2 bases, and 19 bases lay between the germline ends. The CDR3 runs to 15 residues. Germline V gene sequence: CDR1 SGHTS, CDR2 YDEGEE. The CDR3 bases are TGTGCCAGCCCCCCTGCGAGGGCCGAAACCTACGAGCAGTACTTC. This gives the protein CASPPARAETYEQYF.

This clone was seen only once. V gene TRBV27 combines with J gene TRBJ1-5, with unresolved D. Germline CDR1 and CDR2: MNHEY and SMNVEV (reference sequence). The CDR3 covers 14 residues. V lost 5 bases and J lost 7, with 15 bases in between. CDR3 DNA sequence: TGTGCCAGCAGTCCCGGTCCGGTCCCACAGCCCCAGCATTTT. Its translation is CASSPGPVPQPQHF.

The genes are TRBV4-1 and TRBJ1-5; weak D call: TRBD1 (6 bases). In germline, CDR1 is MGHRA, CDR2 YSYEKL. The length of the CDR3 is 14 residues. The germline V and J ends were trimmed by 6 bases and 3 bases, with 12 bases remaining between them. The CDR3 here is CASRPTGPNQPQHF. As DNA, the CDR3 is TGCGCCAGCAGACCTACAGGGCCCAATCAGCCCCAGCATTTT.

The genes are TRBV30 and TRBJ1-5; D perhaps matches TRBD1 (5 bases). This CDR3 region has 16 residues. V was trimmed by 3 bases and J by 6 bases, leaving 21 bases between them. CDR1 and CDR2 (germline): GTSNPN, SVGIG (reference sequence). The CDR3 loop reads CAWSGVRDRGAQPQHF. In nucleotides, the CDR3 is TGTGCCTGGAGCGGCGTCCGGGATCGCGGGGCTCAGCCCCAGCATTTT.

This sequence joins TRBV21-1 and TRBJ2-7; TRBD2, as called in the table, went unchecked against the DNA. TRBV21-1 is noted as a pseudogene. The CDR3 extends over 16 amino acids. CDR3 residues: CASSTPLLARSYEQYF. CDR3 nucleotides: TGTGCCAGCAGCACACCACTACTAGCGCGCTCCTACGAGCAGTACTTC.